This is a list of T cell receptor beta chains from one sample in a study of Graves' ophthalmopathy and Graves' hyperthyroidism. TCRdb ran MiXCR on the multiplex PCR reads and lists one entry per CDR3 protein. The repertoire consists of more than 150,000 distinct CDR3 sequences, with approximately 38% occurring once and the leading ten covering roughly 5.8%. The sequenced sample was peripheral blood. These receptors all come from a woman aged 40 to 49 with Graves' ophthalmopathy. CDR3s include the opening cysteine and the closing phenylalanine or tryptophan. The D gene is left open where the match is weak. Not every row has a clone size; where given, it reads once, few, many or a size class.

V gene	D gene	clone size	J gene	CDR3 protein	CDR3 DNA
TRBV20-1	-	many	TRBJ1-5	CSARENHFLNQPQHF	TGCAGTGCTAGAGAGAATCACTTCCTAAATCAGCCCCAGCATTTT
TRBV30	-	many	TRBJ1-1	CAWSSWENTEAFF	TGTGCCTGGAGTTCGTGGGAGAACACTGAAGCTTTCTTT
TRBV7-3	-	-	TRBJ2-5	CASSSRIYGTETQYF	TGTGCCAGCAGCTCAAGGATTTACGGGACGGAGACCCAGTACTTC
TRBV28	TRBD1	many	TRBJ1-5	CASSLFYRWGQGAMIQPQHF	TGTGCCAGCAGTTTATTTTACAGGTGGGGACAGGGGGCTATGATTCAGCCCCAGCATTTT
TRBV29-1	TRBD1	medium-sized	TRBJ2-5	CSVAGTGGYQPQETQYF	TGCAGCGTGGCCGGGACAGGGGGATACCAACCCCAAGAGACCCAGTACTTC
TRBV15	-	-	TRBJ1-5	CATPTFDRSNQPQHF	TGTGCCACCCCTACCTTCGACAGGTCCAATCAGCCCCAGCATTTT
TRBV6-1	-	many	TRBJ2-7	CASSQRDGSYEQYF	TGTGCCAGCAGTCAAAGGGACGGCTCCTACGAGCAGTACTTC
TRBV10-3	TRBD1	many	TRBJ2-4	CAISESGTGFGLAKNIQYF	TGTGCCATCAGTGAGTCGGGGACAGGGTTCGGATTAGCCAAAAACATTCAGTACTTC
TRBV7-6	-	-	TRBJ2-2	CASSRVELEELFF	TGTGCCAGCAGCCGAGTCGAGTTGGAGGAGCTGTTTTTT
TRBV7-2	-	-	TRBJ1-6	CASSLGRDLHF	TGTGCCAGCAGCTTGGGTCGGGACCTCCACTTT
TRBV6-1	TRBD1	-	TRBJ2-7	CASYSGQAITYEQYF	TGTGCCAGCTATTCTGGACAGGCCATTACCTACGAGCAGTACTTC
TRBV6-1	-	-	TRBJ1-1	CASTAGTEAFF	TGTGCCAGCACCGCAGGGACTGAAGCTTTCTTT
TRBV12-3/TRBV12-4	-	-	TRBJ1-2	CASTTTGRANYGYTF	TGTGCCAGCACCACCACGGGCAGGGCTAACTATGGCTACACCTTC
TRBV5-1	-	many	TRBJ1-2	CASSLEAGPNYGYTF	TGCGCCAGCAGCTTGGAGGCCGGACCAAACTATGGCTACACCTTC
TRBV6-5	-	many	TRBJ2-7	CASTPLIGYEQYF	TGTGCCAGCACCCCTTTGATCGGTTACGAGCAGTACTTC
TRBV7-2	-	many	TRBJ1-2	CASSPRGGVGYGYTF	TGTGCCAGCAGCCCGCGTGGAGGGGTCGGATATGGCTACACCTTC
TRBV12-3/TRBV12-4	TRBD2	-	TRBJ2-5	CASGGGPQETQYF	TGTGCCAGCGGGGGAGGGCCACAAGAGACCCAGTACTTC
TRBV6-2/TRBV6-3	TRBD1	-	TRBJ2-5	CASSYSGTESEAQYF	TGTGCCAGCAGTTACTCCGGGACAGAGAGCGAGGCCCAGTACTTC
TRBV6-6	TRBD1	many	TRBJ1-1	CASRTGGMITEAFF	TGTGCCAGCAGGACAGGGGGCATGATCACTGAAGCTTTCTTT
TRBV30	-	-	TRBJ2-7	CAWEEAGKSYEQYF	TGTGCCTGGGAGGAGGCAGGGAAGTCCTACGAGCAGTACTTC
TRBV6-5	TRBD1	many	TRBJ2-7	CASRYDSTGFLYEQYF	TGTGCCAGCAGATATGATTCGACAGGGTTTTTGTATGAGCAGTACTTC
TRBV7-8	-	few	TRBJ1-1	CASSLGGRKNTEAFF	TGTGCCAGCAGCTTAGGTGGCAGGAAGAACACTGAAGCTTTCTTT
TRBV7-8	TRBD2	-	TRBJ2-5	CASGSGTSGKETQYF	TGTGCCAGCGGATCCGGGACTAGCGGGAAAGAGACCCAGTACTTC
TRBV12-3/TRBV12-4	-	few	TRBJ1-2	CASSSDGGGYTF	TGTGCCAGCAGTTCCGACGGAGGAGGCTACACCTTC
TRBV7-2	TRBD2	-	TRBJ2-2	CASSFYGGSTGELFF	TGTGCCAGCAGCTTCTACGGGGGGAGCACCGGGGAGCTGTTTTTT
TRBV15	-	-	TRBJ1-1	CATSRDRVTEAFF	TGTGCCACCAGCAGAGACAGGGTCACTGAAGCTTTCTTT
TRBV6-1	-	-	TRBJ2-7	CASRVAGQGGLYEQYF	TGTGCCAGCAGAGTAGCCGGGCAGGGGGGCCTCTACGAGCAGTACTTC